The 18 T cell receptor beta chains below all came from one sample that was sequenced in a study of blood T cell repertoires in COVID-19. Method: immunoSEQ multiplex PCR; TCRdb's copy keeps in-frame clones and lacks some. The sample lists 200,000 to 300,000 clones; around 90% were seen once. Material for sequencing was peripheral blood. The source is a man aged 25 to 40 with COVID-19, enrolled during active disease.

V is TRBV14 and J is TRBJ2-3, with a weak D call TRBD2 (7 bases). CDR1 and CDR2 (germline): SGHDN, FVKESK. Trimming left V 4 bases short and J 0 bases short, with 14 bases between. This CDR3 contains 16 residues. This chain's CDR3 is CASSLRGGPSTDTQYF. The CDR3 DNA reads TGTGCCAGCAGCCTAAGGGGGGGACCTAGCACAGATACGCAGTATTTT.

The chain is built from TRBV6-4 and TRBJ2-3; D ambiguous. Germline-derived CDR1 and CDR2 are MRHNA and SNTAGT. V lost 5 bases, J lost 2 bases, and 8 bases lay in between. The CDR3 consists of 13 residues. DNA of the CDR3: TGTGCCAGCAGTCTCGAACTCACAGATACGCAGTATTTT. Translated: CASSLELTDTQYF.

The chain carries TRBV6-5 and TRBJ1-1; D unresolved. The V and J ends lost 1 base and 0 bases respectively, with 12 bases between them. The CDR3 extends over 16 amino acids. CDR1 and CDR2 (germline): MNHEY, SVGAGI. This chain's CDR3 is CASSYFLSEMNTEAFF. In nucleotides, the CDR3 is TGTGCCAGCAGTTACTTTTTGAGCGAGATGAACACTGAAGCTTTCTTT.

The V and J genes are TRBV5-1 and TRBJ1-1; possible D gene TRBD1, 6 bases. This CDR3 has 14 amino acids. The germline V gene encodes CDR1 SGHRS and CDR2 YFSETQ. V was clipped by 2 bases and J by 0 bases, with 8 bases between them. CDR3 in amino acids: CASSFRGMNTEAFF. The CDR3 DNA reads TGCGCCAGCAGCTTCAGGGGAATGAACACTGAAGCTTTCTTT. The full variable domain, with the rest looked up from reference TRBV5-1 and TRBJ1-1, is KAGVTQTPRYLIKTRGQQVTLSCSPISGHRSVSWYQQTPGQGLQFLFEYFSETQRNKGNFPGRFSGRQFSNSRSEMNVSTLELGDSALYLCASSFRGMNTEAFFGQGTRLTVV.

The V and J genes are TRBV27 and TRBJ2-7; a possible D gene is TRBD2 (7 bases). Germline-derived CDR1 and CDR2 are MNHEY and SMNVEV (reference sequence). The V end lost 3 bases, the J end lost 1 base, and 10 bases lay between the germline ends. This CDR3 contains 14 residues. CDR3 protein: CASSLRGPSYEQYF. CDR3 bases: TGTGCCAGCAGTTTGCGGGGGCCATCCTACGAGCAGTACTTC.

J is TRBJ1-5 and V is TRBV28; the match to TRBD1 covers 7 bases. Germline CDR1 and CDR2: MDHEN and SYDVKM. After removal of 11 bases from V and 3 bases from J, the junction contained 7 bases not matched to a gene. The CDR3 is 13 residues long. The CDR3 reads CASGTASNQPQHF. The CDR3 coding sequence is TGTGCCTCTGGGACAGCCTCCAATCAGCCCCAGCATTTT.

This rearrangement joins TRBV27 to TRBJ1-2; perhaps TRBD1 as D (6 bases). The CDR3 is 14 residues long. V lost 5 bases to trimming and J lost 3 bases, with 13 bases between them. Germline loops: CDR1 MNHEY, CDR2 SMNVEV (reference sequence). The CDR3 DNA sequence: TGTGCCAGCAGTCCCGGGGACACCTACTATGGCTACACCTTC. This sequence encodes CASSPGDTYYGYTF.

This chain uses TRBV2 with TRBJ2-1; tentatively, D is TRBD1 (5 bases). Per germline, CDR1 SNHLY and CDR2 FYNNEI. Trimming removed 7 bases from V and 7 bases from J, with 11 bases in between. This CDR3 is 12 amino acids long. The CDR3 region is CASTSGANEQFF. The CDR3 nucleotides read TGTGCCAGCACTTCTGGGGCTAATGAGCAGTTCTTC.

The J gene is TRBJ1-1, the V gene TRBV11-2; no firm D call. Germline V lookup: CDR1 SGHAT, CDR2 FQNNGV. With 3 bases removed from V and 7 bases from J, the gap between germline ends came to 12 bases. The CDR3 spans 13 residues. This chain's CDR3 is CASSFGGVGEAFF. The CDR3 region has the DNA TGTGCCAGCAGCTTCGGCGGGGTGGGTGAAGCTTTCTTT. The full variable domain, rest sourced from reference TRBV11-2 and TRBJ1-1, is EAGVAQSPRYKIIEKRQSVAFWCNPISGHATLYWYQQILGQGPKLLIQFQNNGVVDDSQLPKDRFSAERLKGVDSTLKIQPAKLEDSAVYLCASSFGGVGEAFFGQGTRLTVV.

CDR3 region: CASGRTGVTEAFF. CDR3 nucleotides: TGTGCCAGCGGGAGGACAGGGGTGACTGAAGCTTTCTTT. This chain uses TRBV2 with TRBJ1-1; 9 bases align to TRBD1. This CDR3 is built from 13 residues. Germline loops: CDR1 SNHLY, CDR2 FYNNEI. V shed 8 bases, J shed 5 bases, and the junction held 6 bases outside the gene matches.

This chain connects TRBV14 to TRBJ2-5; D is unclear. The length of the CDR3 is 12 residues. From germline, CDR1 is SGHDN and CDR2 FVKESK. Trimming shortened V by 0 bases and J by 7 bases, and 6 bases separated the two germline ends. DNA for the CDR3: TGTGCCAGCAGCCAAGATCAGGCGACCCAGTACTTC. It encodes CASSQDQATQYF.

This clone was seen only a few times. DNA for the CDR3: TGTGCCAGCAGCTTGGCGGCGAGGGGGGAGCTGTTTTTT. This codes for CASSLAARGELFF. The V gene is TRBV5-6, the J gene TRBJ2-2; D call uncertain. The V end lost 0 bases, the J end lost 8 bases, and 8 bases lay between the germline ends. This CDR3 spans 13 amino acids. Germline values: CDR1 SGHDT, CDR2 YYEEEE.

This chain links TRBV2 with TRBJ1-4; D gene ambiguous. Trimming shortened V by 3 bases and J by 2 bases, and 7 bases separated the two germline ends. Germline loops: CDR1 SNHLY, CDR2 FYNNEI. This CDR3 is built from 14 residues. The CDR3 DNA follows: TGTGCCAGCAGTGATGGGCCGACTAATGAAAAACTGTTTTTT. Translation: CASSDGPTNEKLFF.

The rearrangement links TRBV27 to TRBJ1-2; 9 nucleotides match TRBD1. This CDR3 has 15 amino acids. Germline CDR1 is MNHEY and CDR2 is SMNVEV (reference sequence). V trimming: 5 bases; J trimming: 0 bases; junction bases outside the gene matches: 4. CDR3 nucleotides: TGTGCCAGCAGTATAGACAGGGGGGCTAACTATGGCTACACCTTC. As protein: CASSIDRGANYGYTF.

This clone has only one observation. The rearrangement links TRBV7-9 to TRBJ1-1, with 8 positions matching TRBD1. V was pared by 4 bases and J by 0 bases, with 4 bases of the junction left unmatched. Per the germline V gene, CDR1 is SEHNR and CDR2 is FQNEAQ (reference sequence). CDR3 length: 15 residues. CDR3: CASSSQQGVNTEAFF. DNA for the CDR3: TGTGCCAGCAGCTCCCAACAGGGGGTGAACACTGAAGCTTTCTTT. Complete variable domain (other parts from reference TRBV7-9 and TRBJ1-1): DTGVSQNPRHKITKRGQNVTFRCDPISEHNRLYWYRQTLGQGPEFLTYFQNEAQLEKSRLLSDRFSAERPKGSFSTLEIQRTEQGDSAMYLCASSSQQGVNTEAFFGQGTRLTVV.

CDR3 DNA: TGTGCCAGCAGCTTGGCGGGAGGGGGCGTCTATGGCTACACCTTC. Protein product: CASSLAGGGVYGYTF. The V call is TRBV5-4, the J call TRBJ1-2; 7 bases line up with TRBD1. Germline loops: CDR1 SGHNT, CDR2 YYREEE (reference sequence). V gave up 0 bases and J gave up 4 bases; unmatched junction bases: 6. This CDR3 has 15 amino acids.

V gene TRBV11-2 combines with J gene TRBJ2-5, with 7 bases identical to TRBD2. The CDR3 is 17 amino acids. J was trimmed by 2 bases and V by 0 bases; bases with no gene match: 9. The germline CDR1 and CDR2 sequences are SGHAT and FQNNGV. This chain's CDR3 is CASSLEGGWAFQETQYF. In nucleotides, the CDR3 is TGTGCCAGCAGCTTAGAGGGAGGGTGGGCGTTTCAAGAGACCCAGTACTTC.

V gene TRBV9 combines with J gene TRBJ2-3, with 11 bases identical to TRBD2. The CDR3 is made up of 16 amino acids. Germline V gene data show CDR1 as SGDLS and CDR2 as YYNGEE. After removal of 3 bases from V and 4 bases from J, the junction contained 7 bases not matched to a gene. This CDR3 reads CASSGQTSGGADTQYF. The CDR3 coding sequence is TGTGCCAGCAGCGGACAAACTAGCGGGGGCGCAGATACGCAGTATTTT.